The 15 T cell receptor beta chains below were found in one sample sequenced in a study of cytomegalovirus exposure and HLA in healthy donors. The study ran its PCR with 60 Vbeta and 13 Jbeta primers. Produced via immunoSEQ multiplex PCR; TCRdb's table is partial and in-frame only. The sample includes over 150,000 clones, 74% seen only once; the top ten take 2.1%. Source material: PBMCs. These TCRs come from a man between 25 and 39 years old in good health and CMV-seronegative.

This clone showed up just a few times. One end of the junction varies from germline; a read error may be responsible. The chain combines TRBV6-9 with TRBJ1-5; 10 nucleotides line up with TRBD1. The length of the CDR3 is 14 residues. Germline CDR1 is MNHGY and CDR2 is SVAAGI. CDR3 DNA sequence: TGTGCCAGCAGTCCGGACAGGGGGAATCAGCCCCAGAATTTT. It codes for CASSPDRGNQPQNF.

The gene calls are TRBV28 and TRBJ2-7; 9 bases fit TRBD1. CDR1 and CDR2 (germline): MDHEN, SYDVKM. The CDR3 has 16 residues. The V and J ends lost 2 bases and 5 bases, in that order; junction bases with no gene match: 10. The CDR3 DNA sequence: TGTGCCAGCAGTTTAATACGGGACAGGGAAGGCCACGAGCAGTACTTC. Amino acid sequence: CASSLIRDREGHEQYF. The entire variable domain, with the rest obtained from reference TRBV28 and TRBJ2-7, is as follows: DVKVTQSSRYLVKRTGEKVFLECVQDMDHENMFWYRQDPGLGLRLIYFSYDVKMKEKGDIPEGYSVSREKKERFSLILESASTNQTSMYLCASSLIRDREGHEQYFGPGTRLTVT.

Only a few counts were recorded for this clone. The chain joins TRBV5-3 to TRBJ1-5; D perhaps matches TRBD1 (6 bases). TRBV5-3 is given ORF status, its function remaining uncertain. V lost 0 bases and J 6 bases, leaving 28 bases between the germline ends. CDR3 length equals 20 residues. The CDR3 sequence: CARSLGSKSYRESVTQPQHF. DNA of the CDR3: TGTGCCAGAAGCTTGGGGTCGAAATCATACAGGGAAAGCGTTACTCAGCCCCAGCATTTT.

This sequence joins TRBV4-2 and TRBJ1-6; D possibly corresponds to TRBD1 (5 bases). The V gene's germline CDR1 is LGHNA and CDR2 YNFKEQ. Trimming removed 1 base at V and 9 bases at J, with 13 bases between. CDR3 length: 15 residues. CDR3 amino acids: CASSQGGLRLSPLHF. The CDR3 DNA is TGTGCCAGCAGCCAAGGGGGCCTTAGACTTTCACCCCTCCACTTT.

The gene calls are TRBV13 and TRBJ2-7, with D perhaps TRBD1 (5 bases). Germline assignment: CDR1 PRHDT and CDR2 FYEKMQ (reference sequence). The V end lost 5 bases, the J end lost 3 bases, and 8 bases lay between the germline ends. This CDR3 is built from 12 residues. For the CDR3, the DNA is TGTGCCAGCAGCAGACAGAGCTACGAGCAGTACTTC. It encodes CASSRQSYEQYF.

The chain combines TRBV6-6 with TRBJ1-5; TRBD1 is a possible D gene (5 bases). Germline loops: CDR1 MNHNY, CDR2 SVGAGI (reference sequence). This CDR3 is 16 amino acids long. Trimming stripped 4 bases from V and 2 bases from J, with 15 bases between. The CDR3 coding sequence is TGTGCCAGCAGTTGGGGCCGGGCGGGGGGCAATCAGCCCCAGCATTTT. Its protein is CASSWGRAGGNQPQHF.

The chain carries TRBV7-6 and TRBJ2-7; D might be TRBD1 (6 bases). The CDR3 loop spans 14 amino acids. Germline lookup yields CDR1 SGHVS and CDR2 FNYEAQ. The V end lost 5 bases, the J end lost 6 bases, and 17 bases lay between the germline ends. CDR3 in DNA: TGTGCCAGCAGCCTCTCACAGGGTTCGGGCGAGCAGTACTTC. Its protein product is CASSLSQGSGEQYF.

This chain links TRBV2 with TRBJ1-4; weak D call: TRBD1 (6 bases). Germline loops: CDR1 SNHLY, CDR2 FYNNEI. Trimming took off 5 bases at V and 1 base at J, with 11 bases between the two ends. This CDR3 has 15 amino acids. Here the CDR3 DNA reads TGTGCCAGCAGTCAAATGACAGGAACTAATGAAAAACTGTTTTTT. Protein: CASSQMTGTNEKLFF.

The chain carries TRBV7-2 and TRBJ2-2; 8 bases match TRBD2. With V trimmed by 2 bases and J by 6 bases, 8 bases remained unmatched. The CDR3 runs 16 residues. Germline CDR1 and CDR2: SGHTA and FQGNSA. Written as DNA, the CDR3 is TGTGCCAGCAGCTTACCACCGGGGGGGCTTGCCGGGGAGCTGTTTTTT. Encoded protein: CASSLPPGGLAGELFF.

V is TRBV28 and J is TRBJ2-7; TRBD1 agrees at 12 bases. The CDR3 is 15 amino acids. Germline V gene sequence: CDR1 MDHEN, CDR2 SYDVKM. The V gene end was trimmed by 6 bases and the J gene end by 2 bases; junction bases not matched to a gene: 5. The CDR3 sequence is CASRRDRGLPYEQYF. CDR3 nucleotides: TGTGCCAGCAGGCGGGACAGGGGGCTCCCCTACGAGCAGTACTTC.

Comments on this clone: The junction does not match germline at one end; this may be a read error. CDR3 nucleotide sequence: TGCAGCGCACGGACAGGGAAGCAGCCCCAGAATTTT. This codes for CSARTGKQPQNF. The rearrangement links TRBV29-1 to TRBJ1-5, with TRBD1 matching over 8 bases. The CDR3 has 12 residues. Per germline, CDR1 SQVTM and CDR2 ANQGSEA. Variable domain in full (rest from reference TRBV29-1 and TRBJ1-5): SAVISQKPSRDICQRGTSLTIQCQVDSQVTMMFWYRQQPGQSLTLIATANQGSEATYESGFVIDKFPISRPNLTFSTLTVSNMSPEDSSIYLCSARTGKQPQNFGDGTRLSIL.

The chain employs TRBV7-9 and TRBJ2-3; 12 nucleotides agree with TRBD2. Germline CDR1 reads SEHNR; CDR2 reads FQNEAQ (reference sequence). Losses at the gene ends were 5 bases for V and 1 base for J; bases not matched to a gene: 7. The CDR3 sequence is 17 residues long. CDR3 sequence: CASSTLAGGRGTDTQYF. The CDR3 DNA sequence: TGTGCCAGCAGCACGCTAGCGGGGGGGCGGGGCACAGATACGCAGTATTTT.

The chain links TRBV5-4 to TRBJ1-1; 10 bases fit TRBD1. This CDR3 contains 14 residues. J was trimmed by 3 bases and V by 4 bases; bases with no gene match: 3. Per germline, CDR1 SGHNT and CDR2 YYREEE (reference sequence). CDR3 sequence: CASSPTGGDTEAFF. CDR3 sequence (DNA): TGTGCCAGCAGCCCGACAGGGGGCGACACTGAAGCTTTCTTT.

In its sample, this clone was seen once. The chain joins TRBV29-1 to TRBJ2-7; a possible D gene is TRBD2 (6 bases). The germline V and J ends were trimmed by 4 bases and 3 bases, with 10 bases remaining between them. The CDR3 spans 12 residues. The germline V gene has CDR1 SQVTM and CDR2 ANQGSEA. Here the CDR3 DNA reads TGCAGCGTTGTTTCCGGGGGCTACGAGCAGTACTTC. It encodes CSVVSGGYEQYF.

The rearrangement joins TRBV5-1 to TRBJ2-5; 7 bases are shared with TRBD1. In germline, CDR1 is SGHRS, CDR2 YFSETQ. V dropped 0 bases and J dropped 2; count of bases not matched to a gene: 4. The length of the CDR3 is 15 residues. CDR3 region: CASSLVPGGQETQYF. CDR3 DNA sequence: TGCGCCAGCAGCTTGGTACCAGGGGGACAAGAGACCCAGTACTTC. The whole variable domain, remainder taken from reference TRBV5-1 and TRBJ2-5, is KAGVTQTPRYLIKTRGQQVTLSCSPISGHRSVSWYQQTPGQGLQFLFEYFSETQRNKGNFPGRFSGRQFSNSRSEMNVSTLELGDSALYLCASSLVPGGQETQYFGPGTRLLVL.